This T cell receptor beta chain stems from a study of control samples from healthy donors and cancer patients. Trimming stripped 2 bases from V and 10 bases from J, with 6 bases between. From germline, CDR1 is LGHDT and CDR2 YNNKEL (reference sequence). The CDR3 sequence is 12 residues long. Method: immunoSEQ multiplex PCR; TCRdb's copy keeps in-frame clones and lacks some. The repertoire consists of roughly 88,000 clones, with just over 90% occurring once and the leading ten covering nearly 0.95%. The chain has TRBV3-1 (or the pseudogene TRBV3-2) and TRBJ1-6, with D hard to call. What was sequenced was blood. The source of this sequence is a young woman in good health. The DNA for the CDR3 is TGTGCCAGCAGCCAACACCTCTCACCCCTCCACTTT. Encoded protein: CASSQHLSPLHF.